This TCR beta chain was sequenced during a study of shared clonotypes between healthy human individuals. Spread over ten immunoSEQ deep assay plates, unsorted PBMC DNA underwent sequencing. Clones were sequenced by immunoSEQ multiplex PCR, and TCRdb holds only the in-frame ones, with some missing. This table holds 470,000 or so clones, 70% to 80% found once. CDR1 and CDR2 from the germline V gene are SGDLS and YYNGEE. With V trimmed by 0 bases and J by 5 bases, 7 bases remained unmatched. There are 17 residues in the CDR3. Donors, healthy HIV-negative adults, lacked recent acute infections or vaccinations. Unsorted samples used roughly 90 million PBMCs for genomic DNA.

The sample was PBMCs. This receptor was taken from a woman aged 40-49 years in good health. Some clones in this sample may be carry-over from other donors' samples. The V call is TRBV9, the J call TRBJ2-2, with 10 bases lining up with TRBD2. CDR3 sequence: CASSVGAGGPGTGELFF. The CDR3 region has the DNA TGTGCCAGCAGCGTAGGAGCGGGAGGGCCGGGGACCGGGGAGCTGTTTTTT.